Listed here are 30 T cell receptor beta chains from one sample, sequenced in a study of T cells in Graves' hyperthyroidism and ophthalmopathy. From RNA transcripts, TCR beta CDR3 regions were amplified. The study used the HTBI primer set for a first-round RT-PCR of the TCR CDR3. MiXCR, applied by TCRdb to the multiplex PCR reads, yields one record per CDR3 protein. The sample includes around 350,000 distinct CDR3 sequences, roughly 17% of them seen just once. The specimen sequenced was blood. The source is a woman in her thirties with Graves' hyperthyroidism that later progressed to Graves' ophthalmopathy.

This CDR3 is CATTTSGYTDTQYF. The CDR3 DNA is TGTGCCACAACGACTAGCGGATACACAGATACGCAGTATTTT. This sequence joins TRBV27 and TRBJ2-3; 9 nucleotides match TRBD2. V lost 10 bases, J lost 2 bases, and 7 bases stayed unmatched. Germline CDR1 reads MNHEY; CDR2 reads SMNVEV (reference sequence). The CDR3 is 14 residues long.

This clonotype was detected ten times or more. The rearrangement joins TRBV7-9 to TRBJ2-2, with TRBD2 as a possible D gene (5 bases). Germline V gives CDR1 SEHNR, CDR2 FQNEAQ (reference sequence). This CDR3 has 19 amino acids. V was shortened by 3 bases and J by 4 bases, with 24 bases between the two germline ends. The CDR3 region has the DNA TGTGCCAGCAGCTTTAGGGAGATCGCTTCGAGCCGGAGCACCGGGGAGCTGTTTTTT. As protein: CASSFREIASSRSTGELFF.

This clonotype was seen repeatedly, ten times or more. The chain combines TRBV18 with TRBJ2-1, with D possibly called TRBD1 or TRBD2 (6 bases each). The CDR3 sequence is 16 residues long. V was cut by 3 bases and J by 5 bases, with 17 bases left in between. Germline assignment: CDR1 KGHSH and CDR2 LQKENI. The CDR3 region is CASSPPQGGTHNEQFF. The CDR3 coding sequence is TGTGCCAGCTCACCCCCACAGGGCGGGACTCACAATGAGCAGTTCTTC.

This clonotype was counted a few times. The rearrangement links TRBV20-1 to TRBJ2-2; the D is unclear. CDR1 DFQATT and CDR2 SNEGSKA come from the germline V gene (reference sequence). The CDR3 sequence is 15 residues long. V was pared by 0 bases and J by 0 bases, with 8 bases between. Here the CDR3 reads CSARDRIANTGELFF. The CDR3 DNA reads TGCAGTGCTAGAGATCGCATCGCGAACACCGGGGAGCTGTTTTTT.

This clonotype was observed a handful of times. The J gene is TRBJ2-1, the V gene TRBV9; D could derive from TRBD1 or TRBD2 (5 bases each). CDR3 size: 16 residues. V was cut by 2 bases and J by 0 bases, with 12 bases left in between. Germline loops: CDR1 SGDLS, CDR2 YYNGEE. The CDR3 here is CASSVGSGTSYNEQFF. The CDR3, as DNA: TGTGCCAGCAGCGTGGGATCCGGGACCTCCTACAATGAGCAGTTCTTC. Filled out from reference TRBV9 and TRBJ2-1, the complete variable domain reads DSGVTQTPKHLITATGQRVTLRCSPRSGDLSVYWYQQSLDQGLQFLIQYYNGEERAKGNILERFSAQQFPDLHSELNLSSLELGDSALYFCASSVGSGTSYNEQFFGPGTRLTVL.

This clonotype was observed at least ten times. The CDR3 sequence is CASSPRLRASRTQETQYF. The DNA for the CDR3 is TGTGCCAGCAGCCCGCGACTAAGGGCCAGTAGGACCCAAGAGACCCAGTACTTC. The chain links TRBV7-8 to TRBJ2-5; perhaps TRBD2 as D (5 bases). The germline V gene has CDR1 SGHVS and CDR2 FQNEAQ. V was clipped by 5 bases and J by 1 base, with 23 bases between them. The CDR3 loop spans 18 amino acids.

This clonotype was seen a handful of times. This chain connects TRBV14 to TRBJ2-3; the D call may be TRBD1 or TRBD2 (6 bases each). The CDR3 runs 17 residues. CDR1 and CDR2 (germline): SGHDN, FVKESK. Trimming shortened V by 4 bases and J by 6 bases, and 23 bases separated the two germline ends. Written as DNA, the CDR3 is TGTGCCAGCAGCCCGGGACATTTGGCTAGCGTAGGGGATACGCAGTATTTT. It is translated as CASSPGHLASVGDTQYF. The full variable domain, its missing parts supplied by reference TRBV14 and TRBJ2-3, is EAGVTQFPSHSVIEKGQTVTLRCDPISGHDNLYWYRRVMGKEIKFLLHFVKESKQDESGMPNNRFLAERTGGTYSTLKVQPAELEDSGVYFCASSPGHLASVGDTQYFGPGTRLTVL.

This clonotype was observed once. The chain employs TRBV11-2 and TRBJ2-6; unclear D gene. The CDR3 is 15 amino acids. Germline CDR1 reads SGHAT; CDR2 reads FQNNGV. The ends were cut back, 5 bases at V and 4 bases at J, with 12 bases in the middle. In DNA form, the CDR3 reads TGTGCCAGCAGCCAAGGCGCGGCAGGGGCCAACGTCCTGACTTTC. It translates to CASSQGAAGANVLTF.

In its sample, this clonotype was seen a few times. The J gene is TRBJ1-2, the V gene TRBV29-1; 10 nucleotides agree with TRBD1. Unmatched junction bases numbered 9, after V lost 5 bases and J lost 3 bases. The CDR3 length is 15 residues. Germline-derived CDR1 and CDR2 are SQVTM and ANQGSEA. DNA for the CDR3: TGCAGCGTTCTACTATGGGACAGGGGAGACTATGGCTACACCTTC. As protein: CSVLLWDRGDYGYTF.

This clonotype was counted a few times. The chain combines TRBV7-2 with TRBJ1-3, with D hard to call. V lost 0 bases and J lost 8, with 14 bases in between. The CDR3 is 15 residues long. Germline CDR1 is SGHTA and CDR2 is FQGNSA. CDR3 DNA: TGTGCCAGCAGCTTAGCGTTCCCCCGGTGGGACACCATATATTTT. Translation: CASSLAFPRWDTIYF.

This clonotype was detected a few times. The chain is built from TRBV6-1 and TRBJ1-3; D unresolved. Trimming left V 2 bases short and J 1 base short, with 12 bases between. The CDR3 spans 16 residues. Germline loops: CDR1 MNHNS, CDR2 SASEGT. The chain's CDR3 is CASSEMGSFSGNTIYF. The CDR3 coding sequence is TGTGCCAGCAGTGAAATGGGGTCTTTTTCTGGAAACACCATATATTTT.

This clonotype occurred many times. The V and J genes are TRBV12-3 or TRBV12-4 and TRBJ2-2; D could derive from TRBD1 or TRBD2 (5 bases each). V lost 7 bases and J 1 base, leaving 13 bases between the germline ends. The CDR3 runs to 15 residues. The CDR3 protein is CASTPGPMNTGELFF. CDR3 coding DNA: TGTGCCAGCACCCCGGGACCGATGAACACCGGGGAGCTGTTTTTT.

This clonotype has at least ten counts. This chain uses TRBV20-1 with TRBJ2-7; TRBD1 is a possible D gene (5 bases). The CDR3 totals 14 residues. The V gene lost 3 bases and the J gene lost 4 bases, with 16 bases spanning the gap. Germline CDR1 DFQATT, CDR2 SNEGSKA (reference sequence). The CDR3 region has the DNA TGCAGTGCTAGGCCGGACACCCGGCGTTACGAGCAGTACTTC. The encoded protein is CSARPDTRRYEQYF.

This clonotype was seen a single time. The chain carries TRBV28 and TRBJ2-1; TRBD2 agrees at 14 bases. The junction had 7 bases not matched to a gene; V was cut back by 6 bases and J by 0 bases. The germline gives CDR1 MDHEN, CDR2 SYDVKM. This CDR3 has 18 amino acids. The CDR3 protein is CASSTRTSGGSSYNEQFF. The CDR3 coding sequence is TGTGCCAGCAGCACTCGGACTAGCGGGGGGAGCTCCTACAATGAGCAGTTCTTC. The full variable domain, rest sourced from reference TRBV28 and TRBJ2-1, is DVKVTQSSRYLVKRTGEKVFLECVQDMDHENMFWYRQDPGLGLRLIYFSYDVKMKEKGDIPEGYSVSREKKERFSLILESASTNQTSMYLCASSTRTSGGSSYNEQFFGPGTRLTVL.

The rearrangement joins TRBV28 to TRBJ2-1; D is unclear. The CDR3 extends over 13 amino acids. V lost 3 bases, J lost 9 bases, and 12 bases lay in between. Germline V gene data show CDR1 as MDHEN and CDR2 as SYDVKM. The CDR3 DNA sequence: TGTGCCAGCAGTTTTGTCAGCTGGGCTGAGCAGTTCTTC. It is translated as CASSFVSWAEQFF.

Many counts were recorded for this clonotype. The J gene is TRBJ2-7, the V gene TRBV11-2; D ambiguous. V was shortened by 1 base and J by 1 base, with 5 bases between the two germline ends. This CDR3 comprises 13 residues. Looked up from germline, CDR1 is SGHAT and CDR2 is FQNNGV. This CDR3 reads CASSLVESYEQYF. Here the CDR3 DNA reads TGTGCCAGCAGCTTAGTAGAATCCTACGAGCAGTACTTC.

The table lists this clonotype with many counts. The chain employs TRBV5-6 and TRBJ2-1, with D possibly matching TRBD1 (7 bases). From germline, CDR1 is SGHDT and CDR2 YYEEEE. This CDR3 region has 16 residues. Trimming removed 3 bases from V and 4 bases from J, with 17 bases in between. The CDR3 reads CASSSSAGQLYNEQFF. The CDR3 DNA is TGTGCCAGCAGCTCCTCCGCGGGACAGCTATACAATGAGCAGTTCTTC.

The table lists this clonotype with many counts. V is TRBV12-3 or TRBV12-4 and J is TRBJ2-1; either TRBD1 or TRBD2 may supply D (6 bases each). Deletions cut 2 bases from V and 7 bases from J, with 12 bases between. CDR3 length: 14 amino acids. Written as DNA, the CDR3 is TGTGCCAGCAGTTTAAAGGGGGGCTATAATGAGCAGTTCTTC. Residues: CASSLKGGYNEQFF.

This clonotype occurred many times. The chain is built from TRBV19 and TRBJ2-5; a possible D gene is TRBD1 (5 bases). V lost 1 base and J 5 bases, leaving 8 bases between the germline ends. This CDR3 has 13 amino acids. Germline V gene lookup returns CDR1 LNHDA and CDR2 SQIVND (reference sequence). CDR3 sequence (DNA): TGTGCCAGTAGTATAGCCCCAGGGGAGACCCAGTACTTC. It specifies CASSIAPGETQYF.

This chain joins TRBV12-5 and TRBJ1-5; D not resolved. The length of the CDR3 is 13 residues. In germline, CDR1 is LGHNT, CDR2 FRNRAP. V was trimmed by 6 bases and J by 5 bases, leaving 11 bases between them. Here the CDR3 reads CASGLDGDQPQHF. Written as DNA, the CDR3 is TGTGCTAGTGGACTGGACGGGGATCAGCCCCAGCATTTT. Combining the CDR3 with reference TRBV12-5 and TRBJ1-5 gives the whole variable domain DARVTQTPRHKVTEMGQEVTMRCQPILGHNTVFWYRQTMMQGLELLAYFRNRAPLDDSGMPKDRFSAEMPDATLATLKIQPSEPRDSAVYFCASGLDGDQPQHFGDGTRLSIL.

There are many counts of this clonotype. This chain connects TRBV6-1 to TRBJ2-7; D is possibly TRBD1 (6 bases). Germline CDR1 is MNHNS and CDR2 is SASEGT. Trimming removed 5 bases from V and 0 bases from J, with 20 bases in between. This CDR3 is 17 amino acids long. The CDR3, as DNA: TGTGCCAGCAGTTCCCCCAGTAGGGACACTTACTCCTACGAGCAGTACTTC. This translates into CASSSPSRDTYSYEQYF.

This clonotype was seen at least ten times. The chain couples TRBV7-9 to TRBJ2-1; 7 bases line up with TRBD2. The V gene's germline CDR1 is SEHNR and CDR2 FQNEAQ (reference sequence). The ends lost 5 bases at V and 8 bases at J; junction bases unmatched: 9. This CDR3 comprises 14 residues. The CDR3 loop reads CASSRPARGDEQFF. The CDR3 DNA follows: TGTGCCAGCAGCCGCCCCGCCCGGGGGGATGAGCAGTTCTTC.

For this clonotype: Given a much more abundant clone one base away, this may be a read error. V and J are TRBV9 and TRBJ2-3; D is tentatively TRBD1 or TRBD2 (5 bases each). Germline V lookup: CDR1 SGDLS, CDR2 YYNGEE. Trimming left V 4 bases short and J 1 base short, with 19 bases between. This CDR3 region has 17 residues. The CDR3 bases are TGTGCCAGCAGCCAAGGGACCGGGTCTGCGGGCACAGATACGCAGTATTTT. Translation: CASSQGTGSAGTDTQYF.

This clonotype was detected ten times or more. This chain connects TRBV2 to TRBJ1-4; no definite D call. This CDR3 has 14 amino acids. V was clipped by 4 bases and J by 10 bases, with 16 bases between them. Per germline, CDR1 SNHLY and CDR2 FYNNEI. CDR3 in amino acids: CASSGRRQEGKLFF. CDR3 nucleotides: TGTGCCAGCAGTGGTCGGAGGCAGGAAGGAAAACTGTTTTTT.

This clonotype was seen a handful of times. The chain links TRBV4-1 to TRBJ1-2; 7 nucleotides align to TRBD1. This CDR3 has 15 amino acids. The junction had 11 bases not matched to a gene; V was cut back by 3 bases and J by 7 bases. Germline V gene data show CDR1 as MGHRA and CDR2 as YSYEKL. The CDR3 bases are TGCGCCAGCAGCCAGATTACAGGGGAGTTAGGTGGCTACACCTTC. This translates into CASSQITGELGGYTF.

This clonotype occurred many times. V usage is TRBV12-3 or TRBV12-4 and J usage is TRBJ2-5; D unresolved. The V end was cut by 6 bases, the J end by 5 bases, with 16 bases between. This CDR3 spans 14 amino acids. The CDR3 here is CASSVRLGWETQYF. The CDR3 nucleotides are TGTGCCAGCAGCGTACGCCTAGGCTGGGAGACCCAGTACTTC.

This clonotype was picked up many times. This chain links TRBV28 with TRBJ1-1; a weak D match, TRBD1 (6 bases). V was clipped by 6 bases and J by 3 bases, with 14 bases between them. Germline V CDR1 and CDR2: MDHEN, SYDVKM. This CDR3 contains 14 residues. CDR3: CASSLGGGDTEAFF. The CDR3 DNA follows: TGTGCCAGCAGCCTGGGAGGGGGGGACACTGAAGCTTTCTTT.

The chain links TRBV11-2 to TRBJ1-1, with D possibly being TRBD1 (5 bases). The CDR3 length is 17 residues. The V and J ends lost 6 bases and 1 base respectively, with 21 bases between them. Germline CDR1 SGHAT, CDR2 FQNNGV. In nucleotides, the CDR3 is TGTGCCAGCAGGCCCCCCCCCCGGACACGGCAGAACACTGAAGCTTTCTTT. It specifies CASRPPPRTRQNTEAFF.

This clonotype was seen many times. This chain joins TRBV20-1 and TRBJ2-5; 9 positions match TRBD1. The CDR3 runs to 15 residues. Germline loops: CDR1 DFQATT, CDR2 SNEGSKA (reference sequence). The junction had 12 bases not matched to a gene; V was cut back by 6 bases and J by 4 bases. This CDR3 is CSAGRTGVEVETQYF. Written as DNA, the CDR3 is TGCAGTGCGGGAAGGACAGGGGTAGAGGTAGAGACCCAGTACTTC.

Of note for this clonotype: This could be a read error, since a much larger clone is one nucleotide away. The chain couples TRBV27 to TRBJ2-1; D is perhaps TRBD2 (6 bases). Germline CDR1 reads MNHEY; CDR2 reads SMNVEV (reference sequence). V shed 5 bases and J shed 9 bases, with 20 bases lying between them. The CDR3 runs to 15 residues. In nucleotides, the CDR3 is TGTGCCAGCAGTCCGTCAGTCGGGGAGGCTGGTGAGCAGTTCTTC. Its protein product is CASSPSVGEAGEQFF.